The 24 T cell receptor beta chains below come from one sample, sequenced in a study of blood T cell repertoires in COVID-19. Profiled with immunoSEQ multiplex PCR; TCRdb holds only in-frame clones, not every one. Of roughly 160,000 clones listed, around 80% are singletons. Sequenced material: PBMCs or T cells enriched from blood (not recorded which). The origin of the receptors is an older woman in a cohort exposed to, infected with or recovered from COVID-19 (not recorded which).

The chain couples TRBV3-1 (or the pseudogene TRBV3-2) to TRBJ2-7; D perhaps matches TRBD2 (6 bases). Trimming cost V 11 bases and J 3 bases, with 11 bases left between them. There are 11 residues in the CDR3. Germline assignment: CDR1 LGHDT and CDR2 YNNKEL (reference sequence). DNA for the CDR3: TGTGCCTCCGGGACTCACTACGAGCAGTACTTC. Translation gives CASGTHYEQYF.

In this sample, this clone turned up a few times. This chain connects TRBV28 to TRBJ2-2; 8 bases are shared with TRBD1. CDR1 is MDHEN and CDR2 is SYDVKM in the germline V gene. The CDR3 totals 20 residues. The junction had 17 bases not matched to a gene; V was cut back by 5 bases and J by 0 bases. The DNA of the CDR3 is TGTGCCAGCAGTCCAGGACAGGGATACCTGTTTATCGCGAACACCGGGGAGCTGTTTTTT. This sequence encodes CASSPGQGYLFIANTGELFF.

This rearrangement joins TRBV6-5 to TRBJ2-7; possible D gene TRBD2, 5 bases. V lost 4 bases to trimming and J lost 2 bases, with 15 bases between them. CDR3 size: 15 residues. CDR1 MNHEY and CDR2 SVGAGI come from the germline V gene. The CDR3 region is CASSFRTSLPYEQYF. In DNA form, the CDR3 reads TGTGCCAGCAGTTTTCGGACTTCCCTACCCTACGAGCAGTACTTC.

This chain connects TRBV11-1 to TRBJ2-1, with a possible D match to TRBD2 (6 bases). Germline CDR1 is SGHAT and CDR2 is FQDESV (reference sequence). V lost 0 bases and J 10 bases, leaving 13 bases between the germline ends. This CDR3 comprises 14 residues. The DNA for the CDR3 is TGTGCCAGCAGCTTAGCGCGGCGGGATGGAGAGCAGTTCTTC. Protein sequence: CASSLARRDGEQFF.

This clone came up once. The V call is TRBV3-1 (or the pseudogene TRBV3-2), the J call TRBJ2-7; D is ambiguous. The CDR3 consists of 12 residues. Germline-derived CDR1 and CDR2 are LGHDT and YNNKEL (reference sequence). V lost 4 bases, J lost 3 bases, and 7 bases lay in between. The CDR3 loop reads CASSPLGYEQYF. Here the CDR3 DNA reads TGTGCCAGCAGCCCCCTCGGCTACGAGCAGTACTTC.

The rearrangement uses TRBV28 and TRBJ1-2; the match to TRBD1 covers 8 bases. The ends lost 6 bases at V and 2 bases at J; junction bases unmatched: 2. The germline V gene has CDR1 MDHEN and CDR2 SYDVKM. CDR3 length: 13 amino acids. The CDR3 loop is CASSPGGNYGYTF. As DNA, the CDR3 is TGTGCCAGCAGCCCAGGGGGCAACTATGGCTACACCTTC.

V usage is TRBV7-9 and J usage is TRBJ2-3; TRBD2 matches at 10 bases. Germline V CDR1 and CDR2: SEHNR, FQNEAQ (reference sequence). CDR3 length: 17 amino acids. Trimming removed 5 bases from V and 2 bases from J; junction bases left unmatched: 10. CDR3 sequence (DNA): TGTGCCAGCAGCCAACGCGGGACTAGCGTTATCACAGATACGCAGTATTTT. It specifies CASSQRGTSVITDTQYF.

This chain links TRBV12-5 with TRBJ1-5, with D maybe TRBD1 (6 bases). V was clipped by 7 bases and J by 0 bases, with 19 bases between them. Germline lookup yields CDR1 LGHNT and CDR2 FRNRAP. The CDR3 is 17 amino acids. This CDR3 is CASAPGGLGYSNQPQHF. The CDR3 DNA follows: TGTGCTAGTGCCCCGGGGGGCTTGGGGTATAGCAATCAGCCCCAGCATTTT.

This chain connects TRBV4-1 to TRBJ2-1; 8 nucleotides match TRBD2. Looked up from germline, CDR1 is MGHRA and CDR2 is YSYEKL. Trimming took 0 bases from V and 4 from J; bases not matched to a gene: 5. This CDR3 region has 16 residues. CDR3 protein: CASSQETSGPYNEQFF. As DNA, the CDR3 is TGCGCCAGCAGCCAAGAAACTAGCGGTCCTTACAATGAGCAGTTCTTC.

The genes are TRBV30 and TRBJ2-7; TRBD1 matches at 7 bases. The CDR3 totals 13 residues. V lost 2 bases and J lost 11; bases outside the gene matches: 12. CDR1 is GTSNPN, CDR2 SVGIG, per germline (reference sequence). CDR3 nucleotides: TGTGCCTGGAGTCCGTCCCCGAGACAGGGCGAGTACTTC. Encoded protein: CAWSPSPRQGEYF.

This clone came up once. This rearrangement joins TRBV7-9 to TRBJ2-5; 9 positions agree with TRBD1. The CDR3 runs to 15 residues. In germline, CDR1 is SEHNR, CDR2 FQNEAQ (reference sequence). With 1 base clipped from V and 2 bases from J, the junction kept 2 bases outside the gene matches. The CDR3 loop is CASSLGGTGQETQYF. The CDR3 DNA reads TGTGCCAGCAGCTTAGGAGGGACAGGGCAAGAGACCCAGTACTTC.

The chain is built from TRBV5-4 and TRBJ2-7; perhaps TRBD1 as D (6 bases). There are 14 residues in the CDR3. The germline gives CDR1 SGHNT, CDR2 YYREEE (reference sequence). The V end lost 4 bases, the J end lost 7 bases, and 18 bases lay between the germline ends. CDR3 loop: CASSQYRAPGEQYF. The DNA for the CDR3 is TGTGCCAGCAGCCAATACAGGGCCCCTGGAGAGCAGTACTTC.

The CDR3 nucleotides are TGTGCCAGCAGGAGACAGGGGAGGAACACCGGGGAGCTGTTTTTT. This sequence encodes CASRRQGRNTGELFF. The chain has TRBV6-5 and TRBJ2-2; 8 nucleotides agree with TRBD1. With V trimmed by 6 bases and J by 1 base, 4 bases remained unmatched. The CDR3 loop spans 15 amino acids. Germline V lookup: CDR1 MNHEY, CDR2 SVGAGI.

This chain joins TRBV7-9 and TRBJ2-1; 10 bases fit TRBD2. The CDR3 sequence is 15 residues long. The germline V gene has CDR1 SEHNR and CDR2 FQNEAQ (reference sequence). Trimming took 5 bases from V and 10 from J; bases not matched to a gene: 11. This chain's CDR3 is CASSTVLAGLVEQFF. The CDR3 nucleotides read TGTGCCAGCAGCACCGTACTAGCGGGATTAGTCGAGCAGTTCTTC.

The chain couples TRBV27 to TRBJ2-7, with 8 positions matching TRBD1. Germline-derived CDR1 and CDR2 are MNHEY and SMNVEV (reference sequence). The ends lost 6 bases at V and 5 bases at J; junction bases unmatched: 6. CDR3 length: 13 amino acids. Here the CDR3 DNA reads TGTGCCAGCAGGAGACAGGGGCTCGACGAGCAGTACTTC. Its translation is CASRRQGLDEQYF.

This clone was counted once. This chain uses TRBV5-6 with TRBJ2-7; 9 bases map to TRBD2. Trimming at V came to 6 bases and at J to 5 bases, leaving 18 bases not matched to a gene. The CDR3 sequence is 17 residues long. The V gene's germline CDR1 is SGHDT and CDR2 YYEEEE. The CDR3 DNA reads TGTGCCAGCACCGAACTGGGATTAGCGGGAGAATCGCACGAGCAGTACTTC. Residues: CASTELGLAGESHEQYF.

A few counts support this clone. The CDR3 protein is CASSFLAGGYLRAEQYF. DNA of the CDR3: TGTGCCAGCAGTTTTTTAGCGGGAGGATACCTTAGGGCCGAGCAGTACTTC. The V gene is TRBV28, the J gene TRBJ2-7; TRBD2 matches at 10 bases. J gave up 6 bases and V 3 bases, and 14 bases lay outside the gene matches. The CDR3 has 17 residues. CDR1 MDHEN and CDR2 SYDVKM come from the germline V gene.

V is TRBV5-1 and J is TRBJ2-3; D may be TRBD1 (6 bases). There are 14 residues in the CDR3. V was clipped by 1 base and J by 4 bases, with 10 bases between them. CDR1 is SGHRS, CDR2 YFSETQ, per germline. CDR3 nucleotide sequence: TGCGCCAGCAGCTTGACAGGGTGGTCAGATACGCAGTATTTT. It encodes CASSLTGWSDTQYF.

V gene TRBV7-2 combines with J gene TRBJ2-1; tentative D call: TRBD2 (6 bases). Germline V lookup: CDR1 SGHTA, CDR2 FQGNSA. V gave up 0 bases and J gave up 2 bases, with 11 bases separating them. The CDR3 runs to 16 residues. The CDR3 region is CASSLAGTSTYNEQFF. The CDR3 region has the DNA TGTGCCAGCAGCTTAGCCGGGACTTCCACCTACAATGAGCAGTTCTTC.

At least ten counts were recorded for this clone. As DNA, the CDR3 is TGTGCCAGCTCACCTACGGGACAGGGAAGAAACACCATATATTTT. Amino acids: CASSPTGQGRNTIYF. The chain carries TRBV18 and TRBJ1-3; 9 positions match TRBD1. The junction had 5 bases not matched to a gene; V was cut back by 3 bases and J by 5 bases. Germline lookup yields CDR1 KGHSH and CDR2 LQKENI. The CDR3 contains 15 residues. The full variable domain, in which reference TRBV18 and TRBJ1-3 provide the parts outside the CDR3, is NAGVMQNPRHLVRRRGQEARLRCSPMKGHSHVYWYRQLPEEGLKFMVYLQKENIIDESGMPKERFSAEFPKEGPSILRIQQVVRGDSAAYFCASSPTGQGRNTIYFGEGSWLTVV.

The chain links TRBV11-3 to TRBJ1-5, with D perhaps matching TRBD1 (6 bases). Deletions cut 5 bases from V and 4 bases from J, with 9 bases between. The germline V gene has CDR1 SGHNT and CDR2 YENEEA. The length of the CDR3 is 13 residues. CDR3 bases: TGTGCCAGCAGCCTGGGGACAAATCAGCCCCAGCATTTT. As protein: CASSLGTNQPQHF.

The chain combines TRBV12-5 with TRBJ1-3; 9 bases map to TRBD1. V lost 4 bases, J lost 1 base, and 5 bases stayed unmatched. Per germline, CDR1 LGHNT and CDR2 FRNRAP. The CDR3 sequence is 16 residues long. Here the CDR3 DNA reads TGTGCTAGTGGTTCCGGAGGGACAGGGTCTGGAAACACCATATATTTT. Encoded protein: CASGSGGTGSGNTIYF.

The chain uses TRBV11-2 and TRBJ2-5; 7 bases agree with TRBD1. CDR3 length: 14 amino acids. Germline CDR1 reads SGHAT; CDR2 reads FQNNGV. Germline trimming cut 5 bases from V and 4 bases from J; bases unmatched to any gene: 7. The CDR3 nucleotides read TGTGCCAGCAGCCCCAATACAGGGGCAGAGACCCAGTACTTC. It translates to CASSPNTGAETQYF.

The rearrangement links TRBV9 to TRBJ2-1; 7 bases are a match to TRBD1. The CDR3 runs to 14 residues. V lost 5 bases, J lost 3 bases, and 5 bases stayed unmatched. Germline loops: CDR1 SGDLS, CDR2 YYNGEE. The CDR3 nucleotides read TGTGCCAGCAGGGGCGGACAGGTCTACAATGAGCAGTTCTTC. It specifies CASRGGQVYNEQFF.